This entry concerns a single T cell receptor (beta chain). The antigen is not known. V was clipped by 7 bases and J by 1 base, with 8 bases between them. CDR1 SGHDT and CDR2 YYEEEE come from the germline V gene. This CDR3 is 12 amino acids long. The entry originates in a study of T cell responses to AZD1222 COVID-19 vaccine. Regarding the study as a whole: None of the repertoires were sampled until the peak T cell response had passed.

Sequenced by immunoSEQ multiplex PCR; TCRdb stores in-frame clones only, minus some. The table has some 89,000 clones, more than 75% seen once. This material consisted of peripheral blood, taken on day 0 of AZD1222 vaccination. This receptor was taken from an adult in good health. The rearrangement uses TRBV5-6 and TRBJ1-1; D unresolved. DNA for the CDR3: TGTGCCAGCGGATTGTGGAACACTGAAGCTTTCTTT. This codes for CASGLWNTEAFF.